This T cell receptor beta chain emerged from a study of blood T cells in healthy people across ages. Trimming removed 4 bases at V and 4 bases at J, with 7 bases between. The CDR3 has 12 amino acids. Germline loops: CDR1 SGDLS, CDR2 YYNGEE. Through a sample-barcoded 5' primer and a J-beta primer mix, a second PCR was run for roughly 6 to 12 cycles. TCRdb re-analysed the 5' RACE reads in MiXCR, keeping a single row per CDR3 protein. The sample has more than 450,000 distinct CDR3 sequences; approximately 26% are singletons. These same records also appear under a second study, on T cells of mothers and their children.

The specimen sequenced was blood. This TCR was sampled from a boy aged 2 to 10 in good health. The chain combines TRBV9 with TRBJ2-3; D not resolved. CDR3 amino acids: CASSSLSDTQYF. Written as DNA, the CDR3 is TGTGCCAGCAGCTCCCTCTCAGATACGCAGTATTTT.